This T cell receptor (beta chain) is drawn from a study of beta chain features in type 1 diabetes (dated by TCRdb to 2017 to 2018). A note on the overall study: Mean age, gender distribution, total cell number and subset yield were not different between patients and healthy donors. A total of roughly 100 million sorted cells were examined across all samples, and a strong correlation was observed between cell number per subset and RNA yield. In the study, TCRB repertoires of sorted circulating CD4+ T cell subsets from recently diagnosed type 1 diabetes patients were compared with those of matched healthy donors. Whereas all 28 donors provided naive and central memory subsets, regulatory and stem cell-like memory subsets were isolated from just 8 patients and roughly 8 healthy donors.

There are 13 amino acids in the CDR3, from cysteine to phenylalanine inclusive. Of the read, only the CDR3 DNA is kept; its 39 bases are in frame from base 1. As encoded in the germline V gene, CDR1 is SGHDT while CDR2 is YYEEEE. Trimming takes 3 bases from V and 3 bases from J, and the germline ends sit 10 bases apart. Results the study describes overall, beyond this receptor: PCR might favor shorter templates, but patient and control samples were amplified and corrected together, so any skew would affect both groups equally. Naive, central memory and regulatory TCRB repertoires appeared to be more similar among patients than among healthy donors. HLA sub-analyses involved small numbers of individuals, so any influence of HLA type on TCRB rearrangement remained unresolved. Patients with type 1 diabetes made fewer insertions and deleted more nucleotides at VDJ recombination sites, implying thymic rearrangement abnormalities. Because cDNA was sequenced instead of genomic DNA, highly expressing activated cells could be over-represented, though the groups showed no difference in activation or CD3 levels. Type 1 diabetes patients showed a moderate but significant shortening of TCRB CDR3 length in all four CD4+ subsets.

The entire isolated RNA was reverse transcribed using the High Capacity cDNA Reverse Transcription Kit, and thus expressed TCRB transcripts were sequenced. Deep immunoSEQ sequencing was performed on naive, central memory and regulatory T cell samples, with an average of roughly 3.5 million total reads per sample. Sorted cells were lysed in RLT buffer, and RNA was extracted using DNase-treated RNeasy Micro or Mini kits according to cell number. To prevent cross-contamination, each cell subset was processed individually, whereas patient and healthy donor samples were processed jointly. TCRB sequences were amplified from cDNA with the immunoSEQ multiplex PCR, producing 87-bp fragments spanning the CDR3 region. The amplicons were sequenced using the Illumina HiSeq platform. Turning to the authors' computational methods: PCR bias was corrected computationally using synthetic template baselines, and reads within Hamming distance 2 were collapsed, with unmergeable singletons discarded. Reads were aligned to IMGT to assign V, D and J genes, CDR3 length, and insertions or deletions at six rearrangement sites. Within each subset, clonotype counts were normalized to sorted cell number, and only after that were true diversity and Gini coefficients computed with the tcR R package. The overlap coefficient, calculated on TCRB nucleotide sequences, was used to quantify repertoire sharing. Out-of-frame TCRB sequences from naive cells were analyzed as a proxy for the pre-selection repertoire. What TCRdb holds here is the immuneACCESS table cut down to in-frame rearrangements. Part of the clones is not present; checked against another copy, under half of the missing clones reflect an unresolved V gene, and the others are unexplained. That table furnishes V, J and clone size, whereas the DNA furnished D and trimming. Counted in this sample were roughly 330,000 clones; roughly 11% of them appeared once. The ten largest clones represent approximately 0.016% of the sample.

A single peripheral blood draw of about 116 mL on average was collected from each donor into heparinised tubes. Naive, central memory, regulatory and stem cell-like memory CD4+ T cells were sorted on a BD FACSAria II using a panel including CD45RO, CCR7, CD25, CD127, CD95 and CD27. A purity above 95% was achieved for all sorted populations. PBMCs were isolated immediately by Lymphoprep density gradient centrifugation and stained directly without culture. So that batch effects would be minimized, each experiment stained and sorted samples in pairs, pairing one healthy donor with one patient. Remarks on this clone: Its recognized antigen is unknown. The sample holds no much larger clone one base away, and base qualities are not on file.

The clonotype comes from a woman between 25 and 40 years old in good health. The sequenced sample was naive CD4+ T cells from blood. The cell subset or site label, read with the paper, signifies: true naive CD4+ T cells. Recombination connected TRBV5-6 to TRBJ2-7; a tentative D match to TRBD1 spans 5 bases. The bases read TGTGCCAGCAGCTCGAACCAGGGCTACGAGCAGTACTTC. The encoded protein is CASSSNQGYEQYF.